Listed here are 29 T cell receptor beta chains from one sample, sequenced in a study of naive and memory T cell subsets. Treatment: skin biopsy from PPD injection site in Mantoux-positive individual. The library had UMIs added by 3' ligation of an oligonucleotide to TCR cDNA. Amplification of ligated cDNA took four PCR rounds with SP2 and nested alpha and beta constant primers. TCRdb itself ran the UMI-ligation and nested PCR reads through MiXCR, one entry per CDR3 protein. The sample holds 11,000 to 15,000 distinct CDR3 sequences, 4% to 6.5% seen once. Sequencing used skin, obtained from a tuberculin skin test site. All receptors come from an adult in good health.

This clonotype is categorized as medium-sized. The rearrangement uses TRBV6-5 and TRBJ2-3; 10 nucleotides match TRBD1. The CDR3 runs to 13 residues. The germline gives CDR1 MNHEY, CDR2 SVGAGI. CDR3 protein: CAPTGGWGDTQYF. In DNA form, the CDR3 reads TGTGCTCCGACAGGGGGCTGGGGAGATACGCAGTATTTT.

The chain is built from TRBV5-5 and TRBJ1-1; no clear D gene. The germline CDR1 and CDR2 sequences are SGHKS and YYEKEE (reference sequence). V was shortened by 6 bases and J by 1 base, with 13 bases between the two germline ends. The CDR3 consists of 14 residues. The CDR3 protein is CASTMERSNTEAFF. Written as DNA, the CDR3 is TGTGCCAGCACCATGGAACGGTCGAACACTGAAGCTTTCTTT. Filled out from reference TRBV5-5 and TRBJ1-1, the complete variable domain reads DAGVTQSPTHLIKTRGQQVTLRCSPISGHKSVSWYQQVLGQGPQFIFQYYEKEERGRGNFPDRFSARQFPNYSSELNVNALLLGDSALYLCASTMERSNTEAFFGQGTRLTVV.

This clonotype has at least ten counts. The chain employs TRBV3-1 and TRBJ1-1, with D maybe TRBD1 (5 bases). The CDR3 extends over 13 amino acids. Per the germline V gene, CDR1 is LGHDT and CDR2 is YNNKEL (reference sequence). Trimming cost V 4 bases and J 7 bases, with 13 bases left between them. This CDR3 is CASSLGRVYEAFF. The CDR3 region has the DNA TGTGCCAGCAGCCTGGGACGGGTGTATGAAGCTTTCTTT.

By sample share, this clonotype is medium-sized (0.01 to 0.1%). The rearrangement uses TRBV6-5 and TRBJ2-7, with D unresolved. Germline V lookup: CDR1 MNHEY, CDR2 SVGAGI. V lost 6 bases and J lost 5, with 17 bases in between. CDR3 length: 14 amino acids. Here the CDR3 DNA reads TGTGCCAGCAGCGACTGGGGTAATAGCCACGAGCAGTACTTC. It is translated as CASSDWGNSHEQYF.

This clonotype has at least ten counts. The genes are TRBV7-3 and TRBJ2-1, with 8 positions matching TRBD2. The V gene's germline CDR1 is SGHTA and CDR2 FQGTGA. The V segment lost 2 bases and the J segment 7 bases; nucleotides outside the gene matches: 7. The CDR3 contains 15 residues. The CDR3 loop is CASSLERGPYNEQFF. The CDR3 bases are TGTGCCAGCAGCTTAGAGCGGGGGCCATATAATGAGCAGTTCTTC. Looking up the rest from reference TRBV7-3 and TRBJ2-1 gives the full variable domain: GAGVSQTPSNKVTEKGKYVELRCDPISGHTALYWYRQSLGQGPEFLIYFQGTGAADDSGLPNDRFFAVRPEGSVSTLKIQRTERGDSAVYLCASSLERGPYNEQFFGPGTRLTVL.

This clonotype was recorded many times. The genes are TRBV7-2 and TRBJ2-1; 7 bases are a match to TRBD1. This CDR3 has 16 residues. The junction had 11 bases not matched to a gene; V was cut back by 4 bases and J by 5 bases. Germline V CDR1 and CDR2: SGHTA, FQGNSA. CDR3 in amino acids: CASSSEQGTLDNEQFF. The DNA for the CDR3 is TGTGCCAGCAGCTCGGAACAGGGGACGTTGGACAATGAGCAGTTCTTC.

Relative to its sample, this clonotype is medium-sized (0.01 to 0.1%). The rearrangement uses TRBV7-2 and TRBJ2-5; 8 bases are a match to TRBD2. The junction had 9 bases not matched to a gene; V was cut back by 5 bases and J by 4 bases. Per germline, CDR1 SGHTA and CDR2 FQGNSA. The CDR3 covers 15 residues. CDR3 sequence reads: CASSLDPGTRETQYF. CDR3 nucleotides: TGTGCCAGCAGCCTGGATCCCGGGACTAGAGAGACCCAGTACTTC. Full variable domain (missing parts from reference TRBV7-2 and TRBJ2-5): GAGVSQSPSNKVTEKGKDVELRCDPISGHTALYWYRQSLGQGLEFLIYFQGNSAPDKSGLPSDRFSAERTGGSVSTLTIQRTQQEDSAVYLCASSLDPGTRETQYFGPGTRLLVL.

Only a few counts were recorded for this clonotype. The V call is TRBV5-6, the J call TRBJ1-1, with D perhaps matching TRBD1 (5 bases). The germline V gene has CDR1 SGHDT and CDR2 YYEEEE. Trimming stripped 4 bases from V and 3 bases from J, with 13 bases between. This CDR3 has 14 residues. CDR3 DNA sequence: TGTGCCAGCAGCCAGGTATCCAGGGACACTGAAGCTTTCTTT. Translation: CASSQVSRDTEAFF.

This chain joins TRBV28 and TRBJ2-3; TRBD1 agrees at 9 bases. The CDR3 loop spans 17 amino acids. Germline V gene data show CDR1 as MDHEN and CDR2 as SYDVKM. Losses at the gene ends were 5 bases for V and 0 bases for J; bases not matched to a gene: 9. The CDR3 spells CASSPMPGQGSTDTQYF. Written as DNA, the CDR3 is TGTGCCAGCAGTCCGATGCCGGGACAGGGTAGCACAGATACGCAGTATTTT.

The chain is built from TRBV5-4 and TRBJ2-5; possible D gene TRBD1, 5 bases. V gave up 4 bases and J gave up 5 bases, with 15 bases separating them. The CDR3 has 14 residues. The V gene's germline CDR1 is SGHNT and CDR2 YYREEE (reference sequence). CDR3 sequence reads: CASSAWGRRETQYF. The CDR3 DNA sequence: TGTGCCAGCAGCGCGTGGGGCCGCCGGGAGACCCAGTACTTC.

This clonotype is medium-sized by share. The chain carries TRBV7-9 and TRBJ1-2; 7 positions agree with TRBD1. The CDR3 contains 14 residues. Germline V gives CDR1 SEHNR, CDR2 FQNEAQ (reference sequence). After removal of 4 bases from V and 4 bases from J, the junction contained 6 bases not matched to a gene. CDR3: CASSSTGVFYGYTF. The CDR3 region has the DNA TGTGCCAGCAGCTCTACAGGGGTGTTCTATGGCTACACCTTC.

This clonotype was recorded at least ten times. The chain links TRBV4-3 to TRBJ2-3; no reliable D call. The CDR3 is 13 amino acids. The V gene lost 2 bases and the J gene lost 6 bases, with 9 bases spanning the gap. Per the germline V gene, CDR1 is LGHNA and CDR2 is YSLEER. The CDR3 DNA reads as TGCGCCAGCAGCCAACATGAAGGGGATACGCAGTATTTT. Amino acid sequence: CASSQHEGDTQYF.

The table lists this clonotype with many counts. The chain combines TRBV2 with TRBJ2-2, with D possibly TRBD1 on 5 matching bases. CDR1 SNHLY and CDR2 FYNNEI come from the germline V gene. The V end lost 3 bases, the J end lost 6 bases, and 11 bases lay between the germline ends. The CDR3 has 14 residues. The CDR3 DNA follows: TGTGCCAGCAGTGAGTCAGGGATTGCCGGGGAGCTGTTTTTT. Translation: CASSESGIAGELFF.

In this sample, this clonotype turned up many times. The chain links TRBV7-2 to TRBJ2-3, with 9 bases matching TRBD2. V lost 3 bases and J lost 4; bases outside the gene matches: 2. The CDR3 loop spans 14 amino acids. Germline assignment: CDR1 SGHTA and CDR2 FQGNSA. CDR3 sequence (DNA): TGTGCCAGCAGCTTCGGCGGGGGGGCAGATACGCAGTATTTT. Protein sequence: CASSFGGGADTQYF.

This clonotype was observed at least ten times. J is TRBJ1-3 and V is TRBV4-3; D not certain. Between the trimmed V and J ends, which lost 3 bases and 0 bases, there was a span of 6 bases. Germline loops: CDR1 LGHNA, CDR2 YSLEER. The CDR3 has 14 residues. The DNA of the CDR3 is TGCGCCAGCAGCCAGTTCAGCTCTGGAAACACCATATATTTT. It encodes CASSQFSSGNTIYF.

This clonotype occurred many times. The V gene is TRBV7-2, the J gene TRBJ2-7, with D maybe TRBD1 (5 bases). V was trimmed by 7 bases and J by 0 bases, leaving 13 bases between them. Germline CDR1 is SGHTA and CDR2 is FQGNSA. CDR3 size: 14 residues. In DNA form, the CDR3 reads TGTGCCAGCACCTTTGACAGATTCTCCTACGAGCAGTACTTC. Amino acid sequence: CASTFDRFSYEQYF.

In this sample, this clonotype turned up many times. The chain links TRBV20-1 to TRBJ2-7, with TRBD2 identical over 12 bases. Germline V CDR1 and CDR2: DFQATT, SNEGSKA (reference sequence). The CDR3 contains 15 residues. Germline trimming cut 3 bases from V and 2 bases from J; bases unmatched to any gene: 5. CDR3 region: CSARDLAGGPYEQYF. The CDR3 region has the DNA TGCAGTGCTAGGGACCTAGCGGGGGGGCCCTACGAGCAGTACTTC.

In its sample, this clonotype was seen a few times. The V call is TRBV6-5, the J call TRBJ1-5, with D hard to call. Germline lookup yields CDR1 MNHEY and CDR2 SVGAGI. This CDR3 contains 14 residues. Deletions cut 6 bases from V and 6 bases from J, with 15 bases between. The CDR3 sequence: CASRLMREGQPQHF. The CDR3 region has the DNA TGTGCCAGCAGACTCATGAGGGAGGGTCAGCCCCAGCATTTT.

The gene calls are TRBV6-2 or TRBV6-3 and TRBJ1-2, with TRBD1 matching 7 bases. This CDR3 has 14 residues. The J segment lost 3 bases and the V segment lost 5 bases, leaving 6 bases of the junction unmatched. The V gene's germline CDR1 is MNHEY and CDR2 SVGEGT. The CDR3 DNA reads as TGTGCCAGCAGTACAGGGGCCGACTACTATGGCTACACCTTC. Residues: CASSTGADYYGYTF.

The sample holds a few counts of this clonotype. One base away lies a much larger clone, so this may be a sequencing read error. The chain carries TRBV7-3 and TRBJ1-5; 10 nucleotides match TRBD1. Germline CDR1 is SGHTA and CDR2 is FQGTGA. This CDR3 is built from 16 residues. CDR3 amino acids: CASRPGQGVCNQPQNF. CDR3 DNA sequence: TGTGCCAGCAGACCCGGACAGGGGGTTTGCAATCAGCCCCAGAATTTT.

The chain combines TRBV5-1 with TRBJ2-6; D gene ambiguous. Germline values: CDR1 SGHRS, CDR2 YFSETQ. V lost 0 bases to trimming and J lost 2 bases, with 3 bases between them. This CDR3 contains 14 residues. CDR3 sequence reads: CASSLGAGANVLTF. The CDR3 DNA reads TGCGCCAGCAGCTTGGGAGCTGGGGCCAACGTCCTGACTTTC.

The table lists this clonotype with many counts. For the CDR3, the DNA is TGTGCCAGCAGCTACCTTCTAGCGGGGAGCACAGATACGCAGTATTTT. It codes for CASSYLLAGSTDTQYF. V usage is TRBV7-2 and J usage is TRBJ2-3; 9 bases agree with TRBD2. The V gene's germline CDR1 is SGHTA and CDR2 FQGNSA. CDR3 length: 16 amino acids. V shed 4 bases and J 0 bases; nucleotides not matched to a gene: 5.

By share, this clonotype counts as medium-sized. The rearrangement joins TRBV6-2 or TRBV6-3 to TRBJ2-5; the D is unclear. Germline V CDR1 and CDR2: MNHEY, SVGEGT. This CDR3 region has 12 residues. With 8 bases removed from V and 3 bases from J, the gap between germline ends came to 10 bases. CDR3 sequence reads: CASSSLEETQYF. CDR3 bases: TGTGCCAGCTCGTCACTGGAAGAGACCCAGTACTTC.

This clonotype was observed a few times. This chain links TRBV10-3 with TRBJ1-6; no clear D gene. Germline lookup yields CDR1 ENHRY and CDR2 SYGVKD. Trimming stripped 7 bases from V and 7 bases from J, with 11 bases between. This CDR3 is built from 13 residues. CDR3 sequence reads: CAITPAVNSPLHF. The CDR3 bases are TGTGCCATCACTCCGGCGGTCAATTCACCCCTCCACTTT.

This clonotype counts as medium-sized. The V and J genes are TRBV7-9 and TRBJ2-7; no clear D. Germline V CDR1 and CDR2: SEHNR, FQNEAQ (reference sequence). V lost 6 bases, J lost 3 bases, and 15 bases lay in between. CDR3 size: 14 residues. Here the CDR3 reads CASSFPGFLYEQYF. In DNA form, the CDR3 reads TGTGCCAGCAGTTTCCCGGGCTTTCTCTACGAGCAGTACTTC.

This clonotype was seen repeatedly, ten times or more. V gene TRBV6-5 combines with J gene TRBJ1-6; perhaps TRBD1 as D (5 bases). The CDR3 spans 15 residues. V gave up 0 bases and J gave up 13 bases, with 16 bases separating them. The germline V gene encodes CDR1 MNHEY and CDR2 SVGAGI. CDR3 bases: TGTGCCAGCAGTTACTCGTTGACAGCTTTAGGGCCCCTCCACTTT. This encodes CASSYSLTALGPLHF.

This clonotype was recorded many times. A much larger clonotype is one base distant, so this may be a read error. The chain has TRBV4-1 and TRBJ2-3; D perhaps matches TRBD2 (6 bases). In germline, CDR1 is MGHRA, CDR2 YSYEKL. This CDR3 has 14 amino acids. With 5 bases removed from V and 6 bases from J, the gap between germline ends came to 15 bases. The CDR3 reads CASSKQEGGDTQYF. CDR3 nucleotide sequence: TGCGCCAGCAGCAAACAGGAGGGTGGGGATACGCAGTATTTT.

The rearrangement uses TRBV28 and TRBJ2-7, with 8 bases fitting TRBD1. Per the germline V gene, CDR1 is MDHEN and CDR2 is SYDVKM. After removal of 5 bases from V and 5 bases from J, the junction contained 8 bases not matched to a gene. This CDR3 is built from 14 residues. Written as DNA, the CDR3 is TGTGCCAGCAGTCCGACAGGGGCCGGCGACGAGCAGTACTTC. This encodes CASSPTGAGDEQYF.

This clonotype was seen repeatedly, ten times or more. The chain is built from TRBV27 and TRBJ1-1; no firm D call. Germline CDR1 reads MNHEY; CDR2 reads SMNVEV (reference sequence). Trimming stripped 6 bases from V and 0 bases from J, with 11 bases between. The CDR3 has 14 residues. The chain's CDR3 is CASSPVMLNTEAFF. CDR3 in DNA: TGTGCCAGCAGCCCCGTAATGCTGAACACTGAAGCTTTCTTT.